These 5 T cell receptor beta chains share one sample of origin, sequenced in a study of blood T cell repertoires in COVID-19. The table came from immunoSEQ multiplex PCR; TCRdb's copy has only in-frame clones and leaves some out. Among 250,000 to 350,000 clones listed, 87% were seen once. Material for sequencing was peripheral blood. The origin of the receptors is a woman between 45 and 60 years old who had recovered from COVID-19.

This clone was observed once. This chain uses TRBV7-9 with TRBJ2-7, with TRBD1 matching 8 bases. The junction had 5 bases not matched to a gene; V was cut back by 2 bases and J by 2 bases. The CDR3 contains 15 residues. The germline gives CDR1 SEHNR, CDR2 FQNEAQ (reference sequence). CDR3 residues: CASSLQAGGPYEQYF. In DNA, the CDR3 is TGTGCCAGCAGCTTACAGGCAGGGGGCCCCTACGAGCAGTACTTC.

The chain employs TRBV30 and TRBJ1-1, with D unclear. The CDR3 is 11 amino acids. Germline CDR1 and CDR2: GTSNPN and SVGIG (reference sequence). V was trimmed by 8 bases and J by 11 bases, leaving 18 bases between them. For the CDR3, the DNA is TGTGCCGCGAACCCCGCAGGCGCGGCTTTCTTT. It is translated as CAANPAGAAFF.

This clone was detected only once. The chain couples TRBV5-1 to TRBJ2-7; 12 nucleotides line up with TRBD1. Looked up from germline, CDR1 is SGHRS and CDR2 is YFSETQ. CDR3 length equals 15 residues. Germline trimming cut 4 bases from V and 6 bases from J; bases unmatched to any gene: 8. CDR3 nucleotide sequence: TGCGCCAGCAGCGCCGGGACAGGGGGCGCTTCCGAGCAGTACTTC. Encoded protein: CASSAGTGGASEQYF. Supplemented by reference TRBV5-1 and TRBJ2-7, the full variable domain reads KAGVTQTPRYLIKTRGQQVTLSCSPISGHRSVSWYQQTPGQGLQFLFEYFSETQRNKGNFPGRFSGRQFSNSRSEMNVSTLELGDSALYLCASSAGTGGASEQYFGPGTRLTVT.

This clone was recorded only once. The chain joins TRBV7-3 to TRBJ2-7; 7 positions match TRBD1. Germline CDR1 and CDR2: SGHTA and FQGTGA. Unmatched junction bases numbered 3, after V lost 1 base and J lost 0 bases. The CDR3 consists of 15 residues. The CDR3 nucleotides read TGTGCCAGCAGCTTAAATGGGACAGCCTCCTACGAGCAGTACTTC. Protein product: CASSLNGTASYEQYF.

This chain links TRBV27 with TRBJ2-1, with D perhaps matching TRBD2 (5 bases). Trimming stripped 5 bases from V and 0 bases from J, with 11 bases between. The CDR3 totals 15 residues. CDR1 MNHEY and CDR2 SMNVEV come from the germline V gene (reference sequence). The CDR3 loop is CASSPERNSYNEQFF. CDR3 DNA sequence: TGTGCCAGCAGTCCAGAGCGGAACTCCTACAATGAGCAGTTCTTC.